One and the same sample provided the 5 T cell receptor beta chains below, sequenced in a study of blood T cell repertoires in COVID-19. Measured with immunoSEQ multiplex PCR; TCRdb has only the in-frame clones, and not every one. Counted here are more than 400,000 clones, around 90% occurring once; the ten biggest clones make up roughly 0.7%. Source material: PBMCs or T cells enriched from blood (not recorded which). These receptors were taken from a woman younger than 30 who had recovered from COVID-19.

Comments on this clone: The same CDR3 is also encoded by other DNA sequences in this sample. The chain joins TRBV6-5 to TRBJ2-3, with D maybe TRBD2 (6 bases). V lost 7 bases and J 0 bases, leaving 11 bases between the germline ends. Germline lookup yields CDR1 MNHEY and CDR2 SVGAGI. The CDR3 contains 14 residues. CDR3 in amino acids: CASTRDSSTDTQYF. The DNA of the CDR3 is TGTGCCAGCACCAGGGACTCGAGCACAGATACGCAGTATTTT.

A single count supports this clone. The V gene is TRBV11-3, the J gene TRBJ1-2; 8 nucleotides agree with TRBD1. V lost 5 bases to trimming and J lost 6 bases; unmatched junction nucleotides: 5. This CDR3 is 13 amino acids long. CDR1 is SGHNT and CDR2 is YENEEA in the germline V gene. The CDR3 protein is CASSTGGEDGYTF. CDR3 DNA sequence: TGTGCCAGCAGCACAGGGGGGGAAGATGGCTACACCTTC.

About this clone itself: The same CDR3 can be traced to other DNA sequences in this sample. This chain links TRBV7-9 with TRBJ2-7; D is perhaps TRBD1 (5 bases). Germline loops: CDR1 SEHNR, CDR2 FQNEAQ (reference sequence). The CDR3 runs to 13 residues. V shed 1 base and J shed 4 bases, with 8 bases lying between them. DNA of the CDR3: TGTGCCAGCAGCTTAGAAGCAGGGTACGAGCAGTACTTC. Its protein product is CASSLEAGYEQYF.

V and J are TRBV14 and TRBJ1-1, with D tentatively TRBD1 (6 bases). The CDR3 spans 15 residues. V shed 4 bases and J shed 3 bases, with 15 bases lying between them. Germline lookup yields CDR1 SGHDN and CDR2 FVKESK. The CDR3 loop is CASSPLRTEDTEAFF. DNA for the CDR3: TGTGCCAGCAGCCCCCTACGGACAGAAGACACTGAAGCTTTCTTT.

V gene TRBV2 combines with J gene TRBJ1-3; 7 positions agree with TRBD1. The CDR3 extends over 13 amino acids. Unmatched junction bases numbered 12, after V lost 11 bases and J lost 8 bases. Germline V CDR1 and CDR2: SNHLY, FYNNEI. The CDR3 nucleotides are TGTGCCGGGCAAACAGGGGAAGGGGACACCATATATTTT. Its translation is CAGQTGEGDTIYF. The variable domain in full, with the rest retrieved from reference TRBV2 and TRBJ1-3, is EPEVTQTPSHQVTQMGQEVILRCVPISNHLYFYWYRQILGQKVEFLVSFYNNEISEKSEIFDDQFSVERPDGSNFTLKIRSTKLEDSAMYFCAGQTGEGDTIYFGEGSWLTVV.